These 28 T cell receptor beta chains came from one sample sequenced in a study of T cells in women clearing cervical HPV infection. Profiled with immunoSEQ multiplex PCR; TCRdb holds only in-frame clones, not every one. Its clone listing holds 15,000 to 20,000 clones. The specimen was blood buffy coat. These receptors all stem from a woman aged 18 to 69 with a cervical HPV16 infection that either progressed to CIN3+ or cleared (not recorded which).

To note about this clone: The read terminates 3 residues ahead of where the CDR3 ends, so the germline J gene completes it. The genes are TRBV6-1 and TRBJ1-5; D gene ambiguous. V lost 2 bases to trimming and J lost 3 bases, with 14 bases between them. CDR1 and CDR2 from the germline V gene are MNHNS and SASEGT. This CDR3 is built from 16 residues. CDR3 loop: CASSEPRQATNQPQHF. The CDR3 DNA, read in part, is TGTGCCAGCAGTGAACCGCGCCAGGCCACCAATCAGCCC.

Notes on this clone: The CDR3 end falls 3 residues outside the read, so it is completed with the germline J gene. This rearrangement joins TRBV5-1 to TRBJ2-5; D is ambiguous. Germline V gene data show CDR1 as SGHRS and CDR2 as YFSETQ. The V end lost 0 bases, the J end lost 3 bases, and 6 bases lay between the germline ends. The CDR3 totals 13 residues. The CDR3 loop reads CASSLGSEETQYF. The CDR3 DNA, read in part, is TGCGCCAGCAGCTTGGGGTCAGAAGAGACC. Variable domain in full (rest from reference TRBV5-1 and TRBJ2-5): KAGVTQTPRYLIKTRGQQVTLSCSPISGHRSVSWYQQTPGQGLQFLFEYFSETQRNKGNFPGRFSGRQFSNSRSEMNVSTLELGDSALYLCASSLGSEETQYFGPGTRLLVL.

About this clone itself: Read data end 3 residues before the CDR3 end; the end is taken from the germline J gene. The rearrangement joins TRBV7-2 to TRBJ1-3; D remains ambiguous. Germline V gene sequence: CDR1 SGHTA, CDR2 FQGNSA. The CDR3 covers 14 residues. Trimming took off 8 bases at V and 0 bases at J, with 11 bases between the two ends. This CDR3 reads CASRSRSSGNTIYF. Partial CDR3 DNA: TGTGCCAGCCGCTCGAGGTCCTCTGGAAACACC. The full variable domain, in which reference TRBV7-2 and TRBJ1-3 provide the parts outside the CDR3, is GAGVSQSPSNKVTEKGKDVELRCDPISGHTALYWYRQSLGQGLEFLIYFQGNSAPDKSGLPSDRFSAERTGGSVSTLTIQRTQQEDSAVYLCASRSRSSGNTIYFGEGSWLTVV.

Comments on this clone: The read terminates 3 residues before the CDR3 end, so the remaining end is supplied by the germline J gene. The chain links TRBV20-1 to TRBJ1-5; D unresolved. This CDR3 spans 12 amino acids. V lost 6 bases to trimming and J lost 0 bases, with 6 bases between them. CDR1 and CDR2 from the germline V gene are DFQATT and SNEGSKA (reference sequence). The CDR3 here is CSAGHSNQPQHF. CDR3 DNA (partial): TGCAGTGCAGGGCATAGCAATCAGCCC.

For this clone: The read gets to within 3 residues of the CDR3 end, and the germline J gene fills in the rest. The chain has TRBV7-2 and TRBJ2-4, with D possibly TRBD1 on 6 matching bases. The germline CDR1 and CDR2 sequences are SGHTA and FQGNSA. The length of the CDR3 is 13 residues. The CDR3 is CASSEWTANGQYF. CDR3 bases read: TGTGCCAGCAGCGAGTGGACAGCGAATGGT.

Of note for this clone: The read gets to within 3 residues of the CDR3 end, and the germline J gene fills in the rest. The chain carries TRBV7-7 and TRBJ1-2, with D perhaps matching TRBD1 (6 bases). This CDR3 is built from 16 residues. In germline, CDR1 is SSHAT, CDR2 FNYEAQ (reference sequence). CDR3 sequence reads: CASSLVWGGGSNDYTF. The CDR3 DNA, read in part, is TGTGCCAGCAGCTTAGTGTGGGGAGGGGGATCCAATGAC.

As to this clone: The read finishes 3 residues shy of the CDR3 end, and the germline J gene is used to complete it. The chain carries TRBV14 and TRBJ2-3, with 7 bases aligning to TRBD1. The CDR3 has 13 residues. Germline V gene lookup returns CDR1 SGHDN and CDR2 FVKESK. The covered CDR3 bases are TGTGCCAGCAGCCAAGCGAACAGGGGAACG. Protein product: CASSQANRGT. The entire CDR3 reads CASSQANRGTQYF.

Note on this clone: An end of the junction differs from the germline gene, which may be a read error. The read ends 3 residues shy of where the CDR3 ends; the end is completed using the germline J gene. The V and J genes are TRBV4-2 and TRBJ1-1; unclear D gene. Germline V gene sequence: CDR1 LGHNA, CDR2 YNFKEQ. The length of the CDR3 is 13 residues. Partial CDR3 DNA: TGCGCCAGCAGCGATAGACAGAACACTGAA. Amino acids: CASSDRQNTE. The whole CDR3 protein is CASSDRQNTEAFF.

As regards this clone: Read coverage stops 3 residues before the CDR3 terminus; the germline J gene supplies the remainder. The genes are TRBV5-1 and TRBJ2-2, with 10 bases identical to TRBD1. The CDR3 is made up of 15 amino acids. Trimming took 4 bases from V and 3 from J; bases not matched to a gene: 3. The germline CDR1 and CDR2 sequences are SGHRS and YFSETQ. The covered CDR3 bases are TGCGCCAGCAGCCCCGGGACAGGGGACACCGGGGAG. Translating gives CASSPGTGDTGE. The whole CDR3 protein reads CASSPGTGDTGELFF.

About this clone: The observed sequence ends 3 residues before the CDR3 terminus, with the missing tail filled in from the germline J gene. The gene calls are TRBV7-2 and TRBJ1-1; a possible D gene is TRBD1 (5 bases). Germline V gene sequence: CDR1 SGHTA, CDR2 FQGNSA. The V end lost 8 bases, the J end lost 1 base, and 11 bases lay between the germline ends. The CDR3 has 13 amino acids. CDR3: CASQGNTNTEAFF. The CDR3 DNA, read in part, is TGTGCCAGCCAGGGAAACACGAACACTGAA.

The CDR3 loop is CSVPLLLQGPNEKLFF. The covered CDR3 bases are TGCAGCGTTCCACTTCTATTACAGGGGCCTAATGAAAAA. The chain uses TRBV29-1 and TRBJ1-4, with TRBD1 identical over 7 bases. The observed sequence ends 3 residues before the CDR3 terminus, with the missing tail filled in from the germline J gene. The germline CDR1 and CDR2 sequences are SQVTM and ANQGSEA. V was pared by 5 bases and J by 3 bases, with 12 bases of the junction left unmatched. The CDR3 runs 16 residues.

Regarding this clone: The sequence runs out 3 residues before the end of the CDR3; the remainder is reconstructed from the germline J gene. The chain combines TRBV19 with TRBJ1-2; 12 bases are a match to TRBD1. The trim removed 7 bases at V and 1 base at J, leaving 4 bases unmatched. Germline values: CDR1 LNHDA, CDR2 SQIVND (reference sequence). There are 15 residues in the CDR3. The CDR3 loop reads CASIGTGGGNYGYTF. Incomplete CDR3 DNA: TGTGCCAGTATCGGGACAGGGGGCGGTAACTATGGC.

Its frequency marks this clone as medium-sized. The read ends 3 residues before the CDR3 terminus; that terminus is restored from the germline J gene. The chain recombines TRBV19 with TRBJ2-7; 8 bases are shared with TRBD1. Trimming removed 6 bases from V and 2 bases from J; junction bases left unmatched: 6. The length of the CDR3 is 14 residues. Germline-derived CDR1 and CDR2 are LNHDA and SQIVND (reference sequence). The CDR3 spells CASSGTGFPYEQYF. The part of the CDR3 DNA that was read is TGTGCCAGTAGCGGGACAGGTTTTCCCTACGAG.

Regarding this clone: The sequenced fragment ends 3 residues before the CDR3 boundary, so the rest is inferred from the germline J gene. J is TRBJ1-3 and V is TRBV11-2, with D uncertain. This CDR3 spans 15 amino acids. The V end lost 0 bases, the J end lost 1 base, and 7 bases lay between the germline ends. Germline V gene sequence: CDR1 SGHAT, CDR2 FQNNGV. CDR3 DNA, as far as it was read: TGTGCCAGCAGCTTAGAACTTTATTCTGGAAACACC. Residues: CASSLELYSGNT. The complete CDR3 reads CASSLELYSGNTIYF. The full variable domain, completed using reference TRBV11-2 and TRBJ1-3, is EAGVAQSPRYKIIEKRQSVAFWCNPISGHATLYWYQQILGQGPKLLIQFQNNGVVDDSQLPKDRFSAERLKGVDSTLKIQPAKLEDSAVYLCASSLELYSGNTIYFGEGSWLTVV.

Concerning this clone: The CDR3 end falls 3 residues outside the read, so it is completed with the germline J gene. The V gene is TRBV5-1, the J gene TRBJ2-4; D is possibly TRBD1 (5 bases). Germline V lookup: CDR1 SGHRS, CDR2 YFSETQ. The CDR3 covers 15 residues. Trimming stripped 5 bases from V and 0 bases from J, with 12 bases between. The CDR3 loop reads CASSDEGAAKNIQYF. Partial CDR3 DNA: TGCGCCAGCAGTGACGAAGGGGCAGCCAAAAACATT.

The CDR3 spells CASQWRGRSPLHF. CDR3 DNA (partial): TGTGCCAGTCAGTGGAGGGGGCGTTCACCC. The rearrangement links TRBV19 to TRBJ1-6; 7 bases line up with TRBD1. The read gets to within 3 residues of the CDR3 end, and the germline J gene fills in the rest. The germline CDR1 and CDR2 sequences are LNHDA and SQIVND (reference sequence). The CDR3 consists of 13 residues. V trimming: 8 bases; J trimming: 9 bases; junction bases outside the gene matches: 7.

Worth noting for this clone: Read data end 3 residues before the CDR3 end; the end is taken from the germline J gene. The V call is TRBV12-3 or TRBV12-4, the J call TRBJ2-3, with TRBD1 identical over 7 bases. The CDR3 runs to 16 residues. V shed 3 bases, J shed 2 bases, and the junction held 8 bases outside the gene matches. The DNA read from the CDR3 is TGTGCCAGCAGTTTTAAGAGGGGGCCGACCACAGATACG. Protein: CASSFKRGPTTDT. The entire CDR3 protein reads CASSFKRGPTTDTQYF.

Here the CDR3 reads CASTLDRNNSPLHF. The part of the CDR3 DNA that was read is TGTGCCAGTACCCTGGACAGGAATAATTCACCC. The chain has TRBV19 and TRBJ1-6, with 7 bases matching TRBD1. The read terminates 3 residues before the CDR3 end, so the remaining end is supplied by the germline J gene. The V gene end was trimmed by 7 bases and the J gene end by 5 bases; junction bases not matched to a gene: 5. Germline CDR1 reads LNHDA; CDR2 reads SQIVND (reference sequence). The CDR3 is made up of 14 amino acids.

In the case of this clone: The read finishes 3 residues shy of the CDR3 end, and the germline J gene is used to complete it. The genes are TRBV30 and TRBJ2-2, with 9 bases fitting TRBD1. The length of the CDR3 is 14 residues. Germline V gene data show CDR1 as GTSNPN and CDR2 as SVGIG (reference sequence). CDR3 DNA, as far as it was read: TGTGCCTGGAGTACGAGACAGGGGGAGGGAAAG. This codes for CAWSTRQGEGK. The CDR3 as a whole reads CAWSTRQGEGKLFF.

Turning to this clone: The read terminates 3 residues ahead of where the CDR3 ends, so the germline J gene completes it. This chain joins TRBV19 and TRBJ1-4, with D possibly matching TRBD1 (6 bases). The CDR3 contains 15 residues. V was clipped by 5 bases and J by 2 bases, with 12 bases between them. CDR1 is LNHDA, CDR2 SQIVND, per germline (reference sequence). The part of the CDR3 DNA that was read is TGTGCCAGTAGTGCCTCAGGGGAGACTAATGAAAAA. Translation gives CASSASGETNEK. The entire CDR3 reads CASSASGETNEKLFF.

Concerning this clone itself: The read finishes 3 residues shy of the CDR3 end, and the germline J gene is used to complete it. The rearrangement joins TRBV18 to TRBJ1-2; tentatively, D is TRBD1 (6 bases). The germline V gene has CDR1 KGHSH and CDR2 LQKENI. The CDR3 spans 16 residues. This CDR3 reads CASSPQAGGPHNDYTF. The covered CDR3 bases are TGTGCCAGCTCACCCCAAGCGGGGGGGCCCCACAATGAC. Based on the CDR3 plus reference TRBV18 and TRBJ1-2, the full variable domain is NAGVMQNPRHLVRRRGQEARLRCSPMKGHSHVYWYRQLPEEGLKFMVYLQKENIIDESGMPKERFSAEFPKEGPSILRIQQVVRGDSAAYFCASSPQAGGPHNDYTFGSGTRLTVV.

For this clone: The read falls 3 residues short of the CDR3 end, and the missing part is taken from the germline J gene. The rearrangement uses TRBV7-2 and TRBJ2-1; 9 nucleotides line up with TRBD1. CDR1 and CDR2 (germline): SGHTA, FQGNSA. V lost 5 bases to trimming and J lost 6 bases; unmatched junction nucleotides: 8. The CDR3 spans 15 residues. CDR3 bases read: TGTGCCAGCAGCACCGGGACAGGGTCGGTCAATGAG. Its protein is CASSTGTGSVNE. The full CDR3 protein reads CASSTGTGSVNEQFF.

With respect to this clone: The read comes to an end 3 residues before the CDR3 does, leaving the germline J gene to fill in the end. This chain uses TRBV5-1 with TRBJ1-1, with D possibly matching TRBD1 (5 bases). V lost 0 bases to trimming and J lost 5 bases, with 17 bases between them. The V gene's germline CDR1 is SGHRS and CDR2 YFSETQ. This CDR3 contains 16 residues. The CDR3 sequence is CASSLESGQGGTEAFF. The sequenced CDR3 bases are TGCGCCAGCAGCTTGGAGTCAGGGCAGGGAGGGACTGAA.

Turning to this clone: One junction end does not reproduce the germline sequence, and a read error may be involved. The read halts 3 residues ahead of the CDR3 end, with the missing end drawn from the germline J gene. The rearrangement uses TRBV19 and TRBJ2-2; tentatively, D is TRBD1 (6 bases). CDR1 is LNHDA and CDR2 is SQIVND in the germline V gene (reference sequence). CDR3 size: 14 residues. The CDR3: CASSGTLNTRELFF. The sequenced CDR3 bases are TGTGCCTCCTCCGGGACACTGAACACCAGGGAG.

As regards this clone: The read ends 3 residues early relative to the CDR3; the germline J gene fills the gap. This chain connects TRBV6-2 or TRBV6-3 to TRBJ2-7, with D perhaps matching TRBD1 (5 bases). Germline V gene data show CDR1 as MNHEY and CDR2 as SVGEGT. V shed 4 bases and J shed 4 bases, with 17 bases lying between them. The CDR3 has 15 residues. Incomplete CDR3 DNA: TGTGCCAGCAGTTCCCCTCCGCAGGGAAAATACGAG. As protein: CASSSPPQGKYE. The CDR3 in its entirety is CASSSPPQGKYEQYF.

Notes on this clone: The CDR3 goes on 3 residues after the read ends, and that part is filled in from the germline J gene. The V gene is TRBV5-1, the J gene TRBJ2-3; TRBD2 aligns across 15 bases. Trimming at V came to 4 bases and at J to 5 bases, leaving 11 bases not matched to a gene. Germline CDR1 SGHRS, CDR2 YFSETQ. The CDR3 has 18 residues. The chain's CDR3 is CASSTKRTSGGARDTQYF. The sequenced CDR3 bases are TGCGCCAGCAGCACAAAACGGACTAGCGGGGGGGCAAGAGATACG.

Worth noting for this clone: Read sequence stops 3 residues before the CDR3 end, and the germline J gene provides the missing end. The chain links TRBV2 to TRBJ1-1; no reliable D call. Germline assignment: CDR1 SNHLY and CDR2 FYNNEI. Trimming removed 11 bases from V and 3 bases from J, with 16 bases in between. This CDR3 comprises 13 residues. The CDR3 protein is CADNLRWDTEAFF. CDR3 bases read: TGTGCCGACAACCTCCGGTGGGACACTGAA.

Notes on this clone: The sequenced fragment ends 3 residues before the CDR3 boundary, so the rest is inferred from the germline J gene. The chain uses TRBV6-1 and TRBJ2-3, with D uncertain. The CDR3 is made up of 12 amino acids. CDR1 and CDR2 (germline): MNHNS, SASEGT. Trimming cost V 4 bases and J 5 bases, with 7 bases left between them. The CDR3 region is CASSADLDTQYF. CDR3 DNA (partial): TGTGCCAGCAGTGCCGACTTAGATACG.